One and the same sample provided the 2 T cell receptor beta chains below, sequenced in a study of blood T cell repertoires in COVID-19. Sequencing was performed with immunoSEQ multiplex PCR; in TCRdb, only in-frame clones are kept and a portion is missing. The table lists over 130,000 clones, over 80% of them singletons, with roughly 11% in the top ten. Sequencing was done on a sample of peripheral blood. The origin of the receptors is an elderly woman with acute or convalescent COVID-19.

This clone appeared a single time. The J gene is TRBJ1-1, the V gene TRBV18; D possibly corresponds to TRBD1 (5 bases). V lost 0 bases and J lost 0, with 14 bases in between. The CDR3 sequence is 17 residues long. CDR1 and CDR2 from the germline V gene are KGHSH and LQKENI. The CDR3 DNA reads TGTGCCAGCTCACCACCTAGGCAGGGCGGTATGAACACTGAAGCTTTCTTT. Protein product: CASSPPRQGGMNTEAFF.

This rearrangement joins TRBV19 to TRBJ2-7, with D possibly being TRBD1 (5 bases). The V and J ends lost 5 bases and 3 bases respectively, with 17 bases between them. This CDR3 contains 15 residues. Germline values: CDR1 LNHDA, CDR2 SQIVND (reference sequence). CDR3 coding DNA: TGTGCCAGTAGTCCCCCGGGCAGGGTATACTACGAGCAGTACTTC. Translation gives CASSPPGRVYYEQYF.